These 25 T cell receptor beta chains originate from one sample sequenced in a study of breast tumors, draining lymph nodes, adjacent tissues. TCRdb called the multiplex PCR reads again in MiXCR, with one record for every CDR3 protein. The sample includes about 15,000 distinct CDR3 sequences, roughly 50% of them seen just once. Sequencing used tumor-adjacent breast tissue. The source is a female donor with breast cancer. Some clones in this sample may be carry-over from other donors' samples.

The sample holds many counts of this clonotype. V and J are TRBV19 and TRBJ1-5; no definite D call. The CDR3 sequence is 15 residues long. CDR1 is LNHDA and CDR2 is SQIVND in the germline V gene (reference sequence). Trimming left V 3 bases short and J 4 bases short, with 13 bases between. The CDR3 here is CASSIGRLPNQPQHF. DNA for the CDR3: TGTGCCAGTAGTATCGGCCGGCTACCTAATCAGCCCCAGCATTTT.

J is TRBJ1-2 and V is TRBV29-1; 8 bases agree with TRBD1. Germline CDR1 reads SQVTM; CDR2 reads ANQGSEA. V was pared by 5 bases and J by 2 bases, with 4 bases of the junction left unmatched. CDR3 length: 13 amino acids. As DNA, the CDR3 is TGCAGCGTTTACGGGACAGGCAACTATGGCTACACCTTC. Translating it yields CSVYGTGNYGYTF.

The chain recombines TRBV15 with TRBJ2-1, with D possibly matching TRBD2 (6 bases). Germline V CDR1 and CDR2: LNHNV, YYDKDF (reference sequence). This CDR3 has 16 amino acids. V gave up 3 bases and J gave up 4 bases, with 16 bases separating them. The chain's CDR3 is CATSRENTGVYNEQFF. The CDR3 bases are TGTGCCACCAGCAGGGAGAATACGGGGGTGTACAATGAGCAGTTCTTC.

The chain employs TRBV6-2 or TRBV6-3 and TRBJ1-2; D is ambiguous. V shed 7 bases and J shed 3 bases, with 12 bases lying between them. The V gene's germline CDR1 is MNHEY and CDR2 SVGEGT. The CDR3 loop spans 13 amino acids. CDR3 in DNA: TGTGCCAGCACCTCTAAGTTTGACTATGGCTACACCTTC. Its translation: CASTSKFDYGYTF.

This clonotype was counted ten times or more. This may be a read error, as it is one base from a much larger clone. The V call is TRBV20-1, the J call TRBJ2-1; maybe TRBD1 (5 bases). Per the germline V gene, CDR1 is DFQATT and CDR2 is SNEGSKA (reference sequence). CDR3 size: 20 residues. The CDR3 region is CSARERSGRAKRVTFNEQFF. The CDR3 DNA sequence: TGCAGTGCGAGAGAGAGGTCCGGCAGGGCGAAAAGGGTTACCTTCAATGAGCAGTTCTTC.

This clonotype was recorded once. V and J are TRBV5-1 and TRBJ2-1; D call uncertain. This CDR3 is 14 amino acids long. V lost 0 bases to trimming and J lost 0 bases, with 4 bases between them. Looked up from germline, CDR1 is SGHRS and CDR2 is YFSETQ. The CDR3 region has the DNA TGCGCCAGCAGCTTGGGAGACTCCTACAATGAGCAGTTCTTC. Protein product: CASSLGDSYNEQFF.

This chain connects TRBV2 to TRBJ1-2, with 7 bases aligning to TRBD1. J lost 2 bases, V lost 3 bases, and 3 bases had no gene match. The germline CDR1 and CDR2 sequences are SNHLY and FYNNEI. The CDR3 runs to 14 residues. The DNA for the CDR3 is TGTGCCAGCAGTGATAACAGGGGCAACTATGGCTACACCTTC. Protein product: CASSDNRGNYGYTF.

The CDR3 loop reads CASSLEASGSNEQYF. The DNA of the CDR3 is TGTGCCAGCAGCTTAGAGGCTAGCGGGAGTAACGAGCAGTACTTC. The V gene is TRBV7-2, the J gene TRBJ2-7, with 10 bases matching TRBD2. The V gene end was trimmed by 1 base and the J gene end by 5 bases; junction bases not matched to a gene: 5. CDR1 and CDR2 from the germline V gene are SGHTA and FQGNSA. This CDR3 spans 15 amino acids.

The chain employs TRBV7-8 and TRBJ2-7; 7 bases map to TRBD2. The CDR3 loop spans 15 amino acids. Germline CDR1 and CDR2: SGHVS and FQNEAQ. Trimming removed 5 bases from V and 3 bases from J; junction bases left unmatched: 10. The CDR3 DNA reads as TGTGCCAGCAGCCAAGCGGTAGCGGGCGGCTACGAGCAGTACTTC. It is translated as CASSQAVAGGYEQYF.

Only a few counts were recorded for this clonotype. This chain connects TRBV25-1 to TRBJ1-2; tentative D call: TRBD1 (5 bases). V lost 6 bases, J lost 8 bases, and 10 bases lay in between. CDR1 is MGHDK and CDR2 is SYGVNS in the germline V gene. The CDR3 consists of 11 residues. The CDR3 protein is CASRMGGGYTF. The CDR3 region has the DNA TGTGCCAGCAGGATGGGGGGGGGCTACACCTTC.

This clonotype was counted many times. V gene TRBV5-1 combines with J gene TRBJ2-5, with 10 nucleotides matching TRBD2. From germline, CDR1 is SGHRS and CDR2 YFSETQ. The CDR3 extends over 15 amino acids. The J segment lost 2 bases and the V segment lost 2 bases, leaving 3 bases of the junction unmatched. CDR3 sequence: CASSLAGGWQETQYF. Here the CDR3 DNA reads TGCGCCAGCAGCTTAGCGGGAGGGTGGCAAGAGACCCAGTACTTC.

In its sample, this clonotype was seen many times. The rearrangement uses TRBV11-1 and TRBJ2-1; tentative D call: TRBD2 (6 bases). V was cut by 6 bases and J by 3 bases, with 15 bases left in between. Germline V gene data show CDR1 as SGHAT and CDR2 as FQDESV (reference sequence). The CDR3 length is 15 residues. As DNA, the CDR3 is TGTGCCAGCAGGCAGACTAGTCTAATCTACAATGAGCAGTTCTTC. Protein product: CASRQTSLIYNEQFF.

There are a few counts of this clonotype. V usage is TRBV7-3 and J usage is TRBJ1-2, with 7 bases matching TRBD1. With V trimmed by 1 base and J by 3 bases, 8 bases remained unmatched. Germline V gene data show CDR1 as SGHTA and CDR2 as FQGTGA. The CDR3 runs to 16 residues. The CDR3 DNA reads as TGTGCCAGCAGCTTAAACTCGGACAGGCCCGACTATGGCTACACCTTC. Translation: CASSLNSDRPDYGYTF.

This clonotype was observed many times. This chain uses TRBV11-2 with TRBJ2-7; D may correspond to TRBD1 or TRBD2 (5 bases each). With 5 bases removed from V and 3 bases from J, the gap between germline ends came to 17 bases. CDR3 size: 15 residues. The germline V gene encodes CDR1 SGHAT and CDR2 FQNNGV. Written as DNA, the CDR3 is TGTGCCAGCAGCGAGCTGGGGCCCCGGGACTACGAGCAGTACTTC. It specifies CASSELGPRDYEQYF. The full variable domain, rest sourced from reference TRBV11-2 and TRBJ2-7, is EAGVAQSPRYKIIEKRQSVAFWCNPISGHATLYWYQQILGQGPKLLIQFQNNGVVDDSQLPKDRFSAERLKGVDSTLKIQPAKLEDSAVYLCASSELGPRDYEQYFGPGTRLTVT.

This clonotype has at least ten counts. The chain couples TRBV5-1 to TRBJ1-1; D is undetermined. The CDR3 is 11 residues long. Germline assignment: CDR1 SGHRS and CDR2 YFSETQ. V was clipped by 0 bases and J by 9 bases, with 6 bases between them. This CDR3 reads CASSLGQKAFF. The DNA of the CDR3 is TGCGCCAGCAGCTTGGGCCAAAAAGCTTTCTTT.

The gene calls are TRBV30 and TRBJ2-6; D remains ambiguous. The germline CDR1 and CDR2 sequences are GTSNPN and SVGIG (reference sequence). Trimming left V 4 bases short and J 6 bases short, with 28 bases between. The CDR3 has 19 residues. CDR3 region: CAWKSHPRYRTLEANVLTF. The CDR3 nucleotides are TGTGCCTGGAAGTCCCATCCCCGTTACCGCACCCTGGAGGCCAACGTCCTGACTTTC.

The chain is built from TRBV12-3 or TRBV12-4 and TRBJ1-5; D may be TRBD1 (6 bases). This CDR3 contains 14 residues. The V end lost 5 bases, the J end lost 6 bases, and 14 bases lay between the germline ends. The CDR3 loop reads CASSQAGVVQPQHF. CDR3 bases: TGTGCCAGCAGTCAAGCAGGGGTTGTTCAGCCCCAGCATTTT.

This rearrangement joins TRBV12-3 or TRBV12-4 to TRBJ2-1; D not certain. This CDR3 is built from 19 residues. The chain's CDR3 is CSHSLGPSCWHTSYNEQFF. The CDR3 bases are TGTAGCCATAGTTTAGGTCCAAGCTGCTGGCACACCTCCTACAATGAGCAGTTCTTC.

A remark on this clonotype: This likely comes from a read error, as the CDR3 has no conserved phenylalanine or tryptophan at its end. V is TRBV19 and J is TRBJ1-5; a possible D gene is TRBD1 (6 bases). The CDR3 is made up of 17 amino acids. Germline V gene lookup returns CDR1 LNHDA and CDR2 SQIVND (reference sequence). Deletions cut 9 bases from V and 7 bases from J, with 28 bases between. For the CDR3, the DNA is TGTGCCAGCAGTCGGGGGGCCGCGGGGGTAAGCCCCCAGCCCCAGCATCTT. This translates into CASSRGAAGVSPQPQHL.

In its sample, this clonotype was seen many times. One base away lies a much larger clone, so this may be a sequencing read error. The chain employs TRBV5-4 and TRBJ2-7; D may correspond to TRBD1 or TRBD2 (6 bases each). CDR1 is SGHNT, CDR2 YYREEE, per germline (reference sequence). The CDR3 has 15 amino acids. The V and J ends lost 0 bases and 7 bases respectively, with 17 bases between them. CDR3 protein: CASSLGQPGAREQYF. CDR3 nucleotide sequence: TGTGCCAGCAGCTTGGGTCAACCGGGGGCGCGGGAGCAGTACTTC.

V gene TRBV20-1 combines with J gene TRBJ2-7; TRBD1 is a possible D gene (6 bases). V lost 0 bases and J 2 bases, leaving 14 bases between the germline ends. Germline lookup yields CDR1 DFQATT and CDR2 SNEGSKA (reference sequence). The CDR3 consists of 15 residues. The CDR3 nucleotides read TGCAGTGCTAGAGACGACCAGGGACACCCCTACGAGCAGTACTTC. Translation: CSARDDQGHPYEQYF.

As DNA, the CDR3 is TGCAGTGCTAGGTCACAGACCAATCAGCCCCAGCATTTT. Encoded protein: CSARSQTNQPQHF. This sequence joins TRBV20-1 and TRBJ1-5; D is ambiguous. V shed 3 bases and J shed 3 bases, with 9 bases lying between them. The CDR3 length is 13 residues. The germline gives CDR1 DFQATT, CDR2 SNEGSKA (reference sequence).

The rearrangement links TRBV7-9 to TRBJ2-5; possibly TRBD2 for D (5 bases). Trimming took off 5 bases at V and 3 bases at J, with 10 bases between the two ends. The length of the CDR3 is 13 residues. Germline V gene sequence: CDR1 SEHNR, CDR2 FQNEAQ (reference sequence). CDR3 protein: CASSPAREETQYF. CDR3 sequence (DNA): TGTGCCAGCAGCCCGGCGCGGGAAGAGACCCAGTACTTC.

V and J are TRBV7-6 and TRBJ2-7, with TRBD2 matching 7 bases. Germline-derived CDR1 and CDR2 are SGHVS and FNYEAQ. The J segment lost 5 bases and the V segment lost 2 bases, leaving 15 bases of the junction unmatched. The CDR3 has 17 residues. CDR3 bases: TGTGCCAGCAGCTTAAGTGGGAGGGGATTGGTATTCCACGAGCAGTACTTC. Translated: CASSLSGRGLVFHEQYF.

V usage is TRBV30 and J usage is TRBJ1-2; D gene uncertain. The CDR3 has 11 amino acids. The ends were cut back, 6 bases at V and 4 bases at J, with 9 bases in the middle. Germline lookup yields CDR1 GTSNPN and CDR2 SVGIG (reference sequence). Here the CDR3 reads CACGSSYGYTF. CDR3 coding DNA: TGTGCCTGTGGGTCAAGCTATGGCTACACCTTC.